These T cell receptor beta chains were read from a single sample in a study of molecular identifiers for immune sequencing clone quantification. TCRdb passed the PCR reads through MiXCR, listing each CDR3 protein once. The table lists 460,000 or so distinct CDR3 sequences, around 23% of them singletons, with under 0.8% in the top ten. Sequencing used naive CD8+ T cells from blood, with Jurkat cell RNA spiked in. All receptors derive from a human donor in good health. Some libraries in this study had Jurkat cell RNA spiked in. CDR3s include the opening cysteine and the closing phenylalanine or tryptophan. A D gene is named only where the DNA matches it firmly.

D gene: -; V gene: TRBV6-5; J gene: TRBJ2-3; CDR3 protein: CATIGRGSTDTQYF
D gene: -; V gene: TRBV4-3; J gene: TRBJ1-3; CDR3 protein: CASSQAGPGNTIYF
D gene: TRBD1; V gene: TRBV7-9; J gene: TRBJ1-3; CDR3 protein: CASSLRQGAGNTIYF
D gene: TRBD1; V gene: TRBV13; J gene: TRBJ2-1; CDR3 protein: CASSPQGPEQFF
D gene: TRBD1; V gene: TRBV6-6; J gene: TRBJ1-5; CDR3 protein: CASSPTGQGSQPQHF
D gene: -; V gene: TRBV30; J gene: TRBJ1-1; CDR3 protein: CVWSNEGFTEAFF
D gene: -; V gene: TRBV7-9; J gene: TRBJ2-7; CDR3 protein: CAGSLAGGEQYF
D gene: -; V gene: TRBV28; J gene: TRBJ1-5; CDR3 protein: CASSYRGRPPQHF
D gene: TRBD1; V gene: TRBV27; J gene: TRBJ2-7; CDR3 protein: CASGQGGREQYF
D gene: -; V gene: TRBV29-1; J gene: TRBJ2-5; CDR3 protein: CSGTRQDKQETQYF
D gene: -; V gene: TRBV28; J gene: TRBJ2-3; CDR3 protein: CASSLWGRQTDTQYF
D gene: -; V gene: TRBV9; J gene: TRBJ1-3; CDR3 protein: CASSRTRESSGNTIYF
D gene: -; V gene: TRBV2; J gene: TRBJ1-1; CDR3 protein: CASSVVGVNTEAFF
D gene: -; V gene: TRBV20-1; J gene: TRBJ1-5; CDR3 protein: CSAHVLGLNQPQHF
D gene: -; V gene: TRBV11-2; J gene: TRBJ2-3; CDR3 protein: CASSLATSADTRYF
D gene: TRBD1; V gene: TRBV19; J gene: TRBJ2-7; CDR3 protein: CASTPRPGQGVNEQYF
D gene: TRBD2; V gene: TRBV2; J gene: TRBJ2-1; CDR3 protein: CASTGTSENNEQFF
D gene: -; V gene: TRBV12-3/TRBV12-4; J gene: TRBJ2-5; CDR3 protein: CASNAGGPRGRETQYF
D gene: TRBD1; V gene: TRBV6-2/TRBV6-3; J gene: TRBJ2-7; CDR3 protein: CASTTGRQGASEQYF
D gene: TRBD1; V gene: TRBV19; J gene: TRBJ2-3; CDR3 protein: CASSTTGQGGDTQYF
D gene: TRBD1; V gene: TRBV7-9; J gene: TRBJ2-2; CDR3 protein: CASSAAPGTAIKNTGELFF
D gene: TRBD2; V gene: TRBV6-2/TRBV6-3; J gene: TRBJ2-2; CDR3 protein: CASSPRTSGMNTGELFF
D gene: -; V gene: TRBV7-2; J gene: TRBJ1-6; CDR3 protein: CASSLGQHYNSPLHF
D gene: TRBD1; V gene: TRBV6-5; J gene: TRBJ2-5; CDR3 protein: CASSYPSDRGQETQYF
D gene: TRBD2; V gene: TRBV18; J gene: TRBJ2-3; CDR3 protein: CASSPSGTESTDTQYF
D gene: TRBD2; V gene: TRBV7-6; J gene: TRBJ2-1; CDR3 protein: CASRSLNGGGAQFF
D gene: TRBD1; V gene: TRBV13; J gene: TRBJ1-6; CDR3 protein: CASSLRDSNSPLHF
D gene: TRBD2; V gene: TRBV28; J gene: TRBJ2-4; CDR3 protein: CASSLGTSGGLAKNIQYF
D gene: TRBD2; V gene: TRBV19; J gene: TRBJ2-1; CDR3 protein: CASRTSGYYNEQFF